The T cell receptor beta chain under discussion was sequenced for a study of breast tumors, draining lymph nodes, adjacent tissues. Study results and caveats: Tumor repertoires ranked between lymph nodes and nontumor tissue in diversity, with V and J gene preferences. The lymph node origin of tumor T cells was framed as consistent with a hypothesis, not demonstrated. Luminal-like breast cancer showed significantly higher tumor–nontumor repertoire similarity than basal-like. Most tumor T cells seemingly derive from lymph node, then expand in tumor.

Germline V gene data show CDR1 as SGHTS and CDR2 as YDEGEE. This CDR3 is built from 17 residues. Trimming removed 3 bases at V and 0 bases at J, with 15 bases between. TCRdb called the multiplex PCR reads again in MiXCR, with one record for every CDR3 protein. The sample holds 150,000 to 200,000 distinct CDR3 sequences; approximately 33% are singletons and the top ten take 4.3%. Breast cancer patients provided tissue from their axillary draining lymph nodes. In this sample, this clonotype turned up many times. Its antigen is unknown. Sequenced: axillary lymph node tissue. The TCR sequence derives from a female donor with breast cancer. Some clones in this sample may be carry-over from other donors' samples. The rearrangement uses TRBV5-8 and TRBJ2-2, with unresolved D. CDR3 sequence (DNA): TGTGCCAGCAGCTCCTCAGTCGGGCGTACGAACACCGGGGAGCTGTTTTTT. Amino acid sequence: CASSSSVGRTNTGELFF.